These T cell receptor beta chains were read from a single sample in a study of cytomegalovirus exposure and HLA in healthy donors. The repertoire was sequenced with immunoSEQ multiplex PCR; TCRdb's copy has only in-frame clones and lacks some. Here the sample table reports about 210,000 clones. Material: PBMCs. Every receptor here comes from a woman in her 30s in good health and CMV-seropositive. CDR3s include the opening cysteine and the closing phenylalanine or tryptophan. The order of the fields is V gene, J gene, D gene, CDR3 DNA, CDR3 protein. D genes are given only for firm matches.

>TRBV6-5|TRBJ2-6|-
TGTGCCAGCGGCCGCAACGGGGGGGCCAACGTCCTGACTTTC
CASGRNGGANVLTF
>TRBV7-9|TRBJ2-1|TRBD2
TGTGCCAGCAGCTTAGCCCTAGCGGGGGCCTACAATGAGCAGTTCTTC
CASSLALAGAYNEQFF
>TRBV2|TRBJ1-6|-
TGTGCCAGCAGTGTTCAGGGTGATGGTTCACCCCTCCACTTT
CASSVQGDGSPLHF
>TRBV7-9|TRBJ1-3|-
TGTGCCAGCAGCTTCTCGACAGATGGAAACACCATATATTTT
CASSFSTDGNTIYF
>TRBV5-4|TRBJ2-5|-
TGTGCCAGCAGCGAGAGATCCGGAGGAGAGACCCAGTACTTC
CASSERSGGETQYF
>TRBV28|TRBJ2-3|TRBD2
TGTGCCAGCAGCCACACTATAGCGGGTAGCACAGATACGCAGTATTTT
CASSHTIAGSTDTQYF
>TRBV10-1|TRBJ2-7|TRBD2
TGCGCCAGCAGTCTGTCGGGAGGCGACGAGCAGTACTTC
CASSLSGGDEQYF
>TRBV21-1|TRBJ1-5|-
TGTGCCAGCAGCCCCTCGACAGGGGGCGGCGGCAATCAGCCCCAGCATTTT
CASSPSTGGGGNQPQHF
>TRBV6-5|TRBJ1-1|-
TGTGCCAGCAGCTCGCAGGGGTTCCTGGACACTGAAGCTTTCTTT
CASSSQGFLDTEAFF
>TRBV6-1|TRBJ2-5|-
TGTGCCAGCGGGGGGAGGGGGGCAGGAGAGACCCAGTACTTC
CASGGRGAGETQYF
>TRBV19|TRBJ2-2|-
TGTGCCAGTAGTATGAATCACAGGACCTTCACCGGGGAGCTGTTTTTT
CASSMNHRTFTGELFF
>TRBV15|TRBJ1-5|-
TGTGCCACCAGCAGGGGAGGGGGGATAGGACAGCCCCAGCATTTT
CATSRGGGIGQPQHF
>TRBV4-1|TRBJ2-4|-
TGCGCCAGCAGCCAAGAATGGCTAGCCAAAAACATTCAGTACTTC
CASSQEWLAKNIQYF
>TRBV7-2|TRBJ2-3|TRBD2
TGTGCCAGCAGCTTAAGCGGACTAGGCACAGATACGCAGTATTTT
CASSLSGLGTDTQYF
>TRBV7-2|TRBJ1-1|TRBD1
TGTGCCAGCATCACGACAGGGCCAGAAGCTTTCTTT
CASITTGPEAFF
>TRBV28|TRBJ1-2|TRBD1
TGTGCCAGCAGTTTACGGACAGGGGTCTACCCCTATGGCTACACCTTC
CASSLRTGVYPYGYTF
>TRBV6-5|TRBJ2-1|TRBD2
TGTGCCAGCAGTTCGAGACTAGCGGGAGATGATGAGCAGTTCTTC
CASSSRLAGDDEQFF
>TRBV11-2|TRBJ2-7|TRBD1
TGTGCCAGCAGGAAAGGGGACAGTTCCTACGAGCAGTACTTC
CASRKGDSSYEQYF
>TRBV4-3|TRBJ2-5|TRBD2
TGCGCCAGCAGCCAAGAGGGGGGGGGATCCGGGACCAGGTGGGGAGAGACCCAGTACTTC
CASSQEGGGSGTRWGETQYF
>TRBV14|TRBJ1-2|TRBD1
TGTGCCAGCAGCCAATCCTTCCGACAGGGAAGGGGCTACACCTTC
CASSQSFRQGRGYTF
>TRBV10-3|TRBJ2-7|TRBD2
TGTGCCATCAGGGGACTAGCGGGGGGCTACGAGCAGTACTTC
CAIRGLAGGYEQYF
>TRBV5-1|TRBJ1-1|-
TGCGCCAGCAGCTTCGAGGGAATGAACACTGAAGCTTTCTTT
CASSFEGMNTEAFF
>TRBV4-1|TRBJ2-1|TRBD2
TGCGCCAGCAGCGCCACCGGGACTAGTGTCAATGAGCAGTTCTTC
CASSATGTSVNEQFF
>TRBV28|TRBJ1-1|-
TGTGCCAGCAGTTTCGCCAGGAAGAACACTGAAGCTTTCTTT
CASSFARKNTEAFF
>TRBV13|TRBJ1-4|-
TGTGCCAGCAGCTGGGGCGGCCCCCGAGGTGAAAAACTGTTTTTT
CASSWGGPRGEKLFF
>TRBV6-5|TRBJ1-6|-
TGTGCCAGCAGAACTCGACAGACTTCACCCCTCCACTTT
CASRTRQTSPLHF
>TRBV6-5|TRBJ2-7|-
TGTGCCAGCAGTTACGACAGCTACGAGCAGTACTTC
CASSYDSYEQYF
>TRBV11-2|TRBJ2-7|TRBD2
TGTGCCAGCACCTGGGAGGGCCGCTACGAGCAGTACTTC
CASTWEGRYEQYF
>TRBV6-1|TRBJ1-4|-
TGTGCCAGCAGTGCACCTCCGGAGTCCTCTTTT
CASSAPPESSF
>TRBV7-9|TRBJ2-2|TRBD2
TGTGCCAGCAGCTCTCTAGCGGGAGGAAGCACCGGGGAGCTGTTTTTT
CASSSLAGGSTGELFF
>TRBV30|TRBJ2-2|-
TGTGCCTGGAGGAAGACAGGCACCGGGGAGCTGTTTTTT
CAWRKTGTGELFF
>TRBV4-3|TRBJ1-2|-
TGCGCCAGCAGCCCCCAACCGGGGGTGGGCTATGGCTACACCTTC
CASSPQPGVGYGYTF
>TRBV7-9|TRBJ2-2|-
TGTGCCAGCAGCTTAGGCCAGACGAACACCGGGGAGCTGTTTTTT
CASSLGQTNTGELFF
>TRBV19|TRBJ2-1|TRBD2
TGTGCCAGTAGCCCCGGGACTAGCGGGAGGGCTCCCCTTTACAATGAGCAGTTCTTC
CASSPGTSGRAPLYNEQFF
>TRBV19|TRBJ2-6|-
TGTGCCAGTAGTATCAGGGGCTCTGGGGCCAACGTCCTGACTTTC
CASSIRGSGANVLTF
>TRBV20-1|TRBJ1-2|-
TGCAGTGCTAGACAGAACTATGGCTACACCTTC
CSARQNYGYTF
>TRBV5-1|TRBJ2-3|TRBD1
TGCGCCAGCAGCTTGACAGGGGGCGGAGATACGCAGTATTTT
CASSLTGGGDTQYF
>TRBV7-8|TRBJ2-5|-
TGTGCCAGCAGCTTTACCGGCGGAGACGGAGAGACCCAGTACTTC
CASSFTGGDGETQYF
>TRBV27|TRBJ2-7|-
TGTGCCAGCAGTCCCAACCCCCGCGGATCCGAGCAGTACTTC
CASSPNPRGSEQYF
>TRBV10-3|TRBJ2-7|-
TGTGCCAGTGCTTTACTCTCCTACGAGCAGTACTTC
CASALLSYEQYF
>TRBV13|TRBJ2-7|-
TGTGCCAGCAGTGGGGCCACCTACGAGCAGTACTTC
CASSGATYEQYF